Detailed here is one T cell receptor beta chain. The junction departs from germline at one end; a sequencing error may be responsible. Sample-barcoded 5' priming and a J-beta primer mix drove a second PCR of 7 to 11 cycles. TCRdb used MiXCR to reprocess the 5' RACE reads, holding one entry per CDR3 protein. The table lists around 800,000 distinct CDR3 sequences, under 80% of them singletons. This record comes from a study of blood T cells in healthy people across ages. Study information: Researchers report that template switching captured about one barcoded beta molecule per two T cells.

The clonotype comes from a man aged 25 to 40 in good health. The sample comprised blood.

This chain's CDR3 is CATTREGGYNYGYTF. CDR3 DNA sequence: TGTGCCACCACCAGAGAGGGCGGGTACAACTATGGCTACACCTTC. The rearrangement uses TRBV15 and TRBJ1-2; D gene ambiguous. Germline V lookup: CDR1 LNHNV, CDR2 YYDKDF (reference sequence). The CDR3 consists of 15 residues.